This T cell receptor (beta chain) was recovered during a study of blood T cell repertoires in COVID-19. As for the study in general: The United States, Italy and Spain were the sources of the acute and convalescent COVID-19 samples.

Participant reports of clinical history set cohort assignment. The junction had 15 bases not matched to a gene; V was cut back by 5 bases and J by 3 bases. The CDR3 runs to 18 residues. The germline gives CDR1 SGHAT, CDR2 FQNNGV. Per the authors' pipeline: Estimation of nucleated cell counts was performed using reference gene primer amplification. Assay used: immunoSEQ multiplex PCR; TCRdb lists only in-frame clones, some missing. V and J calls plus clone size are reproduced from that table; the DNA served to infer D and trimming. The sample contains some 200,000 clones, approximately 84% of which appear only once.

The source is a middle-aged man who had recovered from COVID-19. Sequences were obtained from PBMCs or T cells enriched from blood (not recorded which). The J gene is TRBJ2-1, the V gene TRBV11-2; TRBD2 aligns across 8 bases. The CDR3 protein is CASSRRIPSGGDYNEQFF. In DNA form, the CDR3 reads TGTGCCAGCAGCCGCCGAATCCCCAGCGGGGGAGACTACAATGAGCAGTTCTTC.